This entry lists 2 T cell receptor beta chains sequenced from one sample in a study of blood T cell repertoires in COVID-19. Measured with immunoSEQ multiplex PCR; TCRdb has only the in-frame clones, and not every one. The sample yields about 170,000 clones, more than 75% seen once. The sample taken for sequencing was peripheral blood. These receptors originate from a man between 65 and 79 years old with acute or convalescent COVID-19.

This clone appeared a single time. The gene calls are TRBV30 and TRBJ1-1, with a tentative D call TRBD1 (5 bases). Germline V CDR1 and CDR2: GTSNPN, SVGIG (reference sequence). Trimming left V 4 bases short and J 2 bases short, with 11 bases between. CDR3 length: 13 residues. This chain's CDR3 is CAWNLRVNTEAFF. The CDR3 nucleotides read TGTGCCTGGAACCTCAGGGTTAACACTGAAGCTTTCTTT.

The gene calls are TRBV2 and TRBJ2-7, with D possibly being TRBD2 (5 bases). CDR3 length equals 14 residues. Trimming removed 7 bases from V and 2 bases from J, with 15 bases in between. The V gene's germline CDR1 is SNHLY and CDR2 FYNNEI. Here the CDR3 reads CASNAVTRAYEQYF. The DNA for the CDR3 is TGTGCCAGCAACGCGGTTACGCGGGCCTACGAGCAGTACTTC.